The 22 T cell receptor beta chains presented below share a single source sample, sequenced in a study of OX40 agonist ivuxolimab in advanced cancers. Assay: immunoSEQ multiplex PCR; the TCRdb copy retains only in-frame clones and omits some. The table has approximately 69,000 clones, around 83% seen once. The sample in question was CD4+ or CD8+ T cells sorted from blood, obtained in a trial of the OX40 agonist ivuxolimab. The receptor set was obtained from an adult with an advanced solid tumor such as melanoma, head and neck, liver or kidney cancer.

This clone was picked up a small number of times. The V and J genes are TRBV2 and TRBJ1-5; 9 bases agree with TRBD1. The trim removed 6 bases at V and 4 bases at J, leaving 7 bases unmatched. This CDR3 contains 15 residues. CDR1 and CDR2 from the germline V gene are SNHLY and FYNNEI. Written as DNA, the CDR3 is TGTGCCAGCAGAGGACAGGGGATGAGGAATCAGCCCCAGCATTTT. Translated, it gives CASRGQGMRNQPQHF.

This chain links TRBV30 with TRBJ1-1; 9 nucleotides align to TRBD1. Germline CDR1 reads GTSNPN; CDR2 reads SVGIG (reference sequence). The CDR3 consists of 11 residues. Trimming took 8 bases from V and 5 from J; bases not matched to a gene: 3. CDR3 sequence: CARQGETEAFF. CDR3 in DNA: TGTGCCCGACAGGGGGAGACTGAAGCTTTCTTT.

The rearrangement uses TRBV27 and TRBJ2-7; 10 bases fit TRBD1. The CDR3 consists of 15 residues. Germline trimming cut 7 bases from V and 5 bases from J; bases unmatched to any gene: 11. The germline CDR1 and CDR2 sequences are MNHEY and SMNVEV (reference sequence). The CDR3 DNA reads TGTGCCAGCACCTATTGGGACAGGGGCGTCCACGAGCAGTACTTC. Protein sequence: CASTYWDRGVHEQYF.

The chain uses TRBV5-5 and TRBJ1-2; D remains unclear. This CDR3 is built from 16 residues. Germline-derived CDR1 and CDR2 are SGHKS and YYEKEE (reference sequence). Trimming removed 1 base from V and 4 bases from J, with 17 bases in between. Here the CDR3 DNA reads TGTGCCAGCAGCTTGACCCCAGGAGGCTCAACCTATGGCTACACCTTC. Protein: CASSLTPGGSTYGYTF.

This clone has just one count. V and J are TRBV7-6 and TRBJ1-2; perhaps TRBD1 as D (5 bases). V was trimmed by 4 bases and J by 7 bases, leaving 13 bases between them. Germline-derived CDR1 and CDR2 are SGHVS and FNYEAQ. The CDR3 contains 13 residues. The CDR3 DNA is TGTGCCAGCAGCTCCGGGACGTTCTCTGGCTACACCTTC. Amino acid sequence: CASSSGTFSGYTF.

This chain uses TRBV5-4 with TRBJ2-1; 7 nucleotides match TRBD2. Germline assignment: CDR1 SGHNT and CDR2 YYREEE (reference sequence). After removal of 10 bases from V and 0 bases from J, the junction contained 13 bases not matched to a gene. This CDR3 comprises 16 residues. CDR3 protein: CAAFGGGVSSYNEQFF. DNA for the CDR3: TGTGCCGCTTTCGGTGGGGGGGTTAGCTCCTACAATGAGCAGTTCTTC.

This rearrangement joins TRBV18 to TRBJ2-3, with TRBD2 matching 10 bases. This CDR3 contains 17 residues. After removal of 0 bases from V and 3 bases from J, the junction contained 6 bases not matched to a gene. Germline V gene sequence: CDR1 KGHSH, CDR2 LQKENI. The CDR3 coding sequence is TGTGCCAGCTCACCACCACGAGCGGGAGGGCTGACAGATACGCAGTATTTT. Translating gives CASSPPRAGGLTDTQYF. Variable domain in full (rest from reference TRBV18 and TRBJ2-3): NAGVMQNPRHLVRRRGQEARLRCSPMKGHSHVYWYRQLPEEGLKFMVYLQKENIIDESGMPKERFSAEFPKEGPSILRIQQVVRGDSAAYFCASSPPRAGGLTDTQYFGPGTRLTVL.

V is TRBV25-1 and J is TRBJ1-2, with 7 nucleotides matching TRBD1. CDR1 is MGHDK, CDR2 SYGVNS, per germline. The CDR3 contains 14 residues. After removal of 5 bases from V and 2 bases from J, the junction contained 5 bases not matched to a gene. The CDR3 loop reads CASSRQGPNYGYTF. For the CDR3, the DNA is TGTGCCAGCAGTAGACAGGGACCAAACTATGGCTACACCTTC.

The chain employs TRBV5-4 and TRBJ2-1; 8 bases match TRBD2. Looked up from germline, CDR1 is SGHNT and CDR2 is YYREEE (reference sequence). This CDR3 contains 15 residues. Unmatched junction bases numbered 10, after V lost 3 bases and J lost 8 bases. The CDR3 loop reads CASSWRAGDKDEQFF. As DNA, the CDR3 is TGTGCCAGCAGCTGGAGAGCGGGGGACAAGGATGAGCAGTTCTTC.

This chain links TRBV5-1 with TRBJ2-2; D perhaps matches TRBD1 (6 bases). The V and J ends lost 4 bases and 0 bases respectively, with 10 bases between them. In germline, CDR1 is SGHRS, CDR2 YFSETQ. The CDR3 has 15 amino acids. CDR3 sequence: CASSPGQPNTGELFF. In DNA form, the CDR3 reads TGCGCCAGCAGCCCCGGACAGCCGAACACCGGGGAGCTGTTTTTT. Based on the CDR3 plus reference TRBV5-1 and TRBJ2-2, the full variable domain is KAGVTQTPRYLIKTRGQQVTLSCSPISGHRSVSWYQQTPGQGLQFLFEYFSETQRNKGNFPGRFSGRQFSNSRSEMNVSTLELGDSALYLCASSPGQPNTGELFFGEGSRLTVL.

The chain links TRBV7-2 to TRBJ1-1; TRBD1 matches 10 bases. V dropped 1 base and J dropped 4; count of bases not matched to a gene: 3. Germline CDR1 SGHTA, CDR2 FQGNSA. CDR3 length: 15 amino acids. The chain's CDR3 is CASSLGWTGGTEAFF. The CDR3 DNA reads as TGTGCCAGCAGCTTAGGCTGGACAGGGGGCACTGAAGCTTTCTTT.

The chain links TRBV15 to TRBJ1-5, with a possible D match to TRBD1 (6 bases). This CDR3 contains 15 residues. V dropped 1 base and J dropped 4 bases, with 11 bases sitting between them. Per the germline V gene, CDR1 is LNHNV and CDR2 is YYDKDF (reference sequence). This chain's CDR3 is CATSRGLQGNQPQHF. The CDR3 bases are TGTGCCACCAGCAGAGGTTTACAGGGAAATCAGCCCCAGCATTTT.

This sequence joins TRBV28 and TRBJ1-1, with 7 bases identical to TRBD1. CDR3 length: 13 amino acids. CDR1 and CDR2 from the germline V gene are MDHEN and SYDVKM. The trim removed 6 bases at V and 5 bases at J, leaving 6 bases unmatched. Here the CDR3 DNA reads TGTGCCAGCAGGGGACAGATTGGGACTGAAGCTTTCTTT. Encoded protein: CASRGQIGTEAFF. The whole variable domain, remainder taken from reference TRBV28 and TRBJ1-1, is DVKVTQSSRYLVKRTGEKVFLECVQDMDHENMFWYRQDPGLGLRLIYFSYDVKMKEKGDIPEGYSVSREKKERFSLILESASTNQTSMYLCASRGQIGTEAFFGQGTRLTVV.

The chain recombines TRBV7-3 with TRBJ2-6; 7 positions agree with TRBD2. J gave up 2 bases and V 1 base, and 8 bases lay outside the gene matches. This CDR3 region has 18 residues. CDR1 is SGHTA, CDR2 FQGTGA, per germline. This CDR3 is CASSLKSPAGAGANVLTF. DNA for the CDR3: TGTGCCAGCAGCTTAAAGTCGCCGGCGGGGGCTGGGGCCAACGTCCTGACTTTC. Variable domain in full (rest from reference TRBV7-3 and TRBJ2-6): GAGVSQTPSNKVTEKGKYVELRCDPISGHTALYWYRQSLGQGPEFLIYFQGTGAADDSGLPNDRFFAVRPEGSVSTLKIQRTERGDSAVYLCASSLKSPAGAGANVLTFGAGSRLTVL.

The chain carries TRBV7-9 and TRBJ1-4; perhaps TRBD1 as D (6 bases). The CDR3 spans 12 residues. V was clipped by 5 bases and J by 10 bases, with 11 bases between them. The germline gives CDR1 SEHNR, CDR2 FQNEAQ (reference sequence). The DNA of the CDR3 is TGTGCCAGCAGCGACATCAGGGGAAAACTGTTTTTT. Amino acid sequence: CASSDIRGKLFF.

V usage is TRBV28 and J usage is TRBJ1-1; 7 bases agree with TRBD1. This CDR3 is 15 amino acids long. CDR1 is MDHEN and CDR2 is SYDVKM in the germline V gene. The V segment lost 3 bases and the J segment 1 base; nucleotides outside the gene matches: 5. CDR3 amino acids: CASSFFYRGNTEAFF. In DNA form, the CDR3 reads TGTGCCAGCAGTTTCTTTTACAGGGGGAACACTGAAGCTTTCTTT.

The chain carries TRBV10-1 and TRBJ2-2; the match to TRBD1 covers 9 bases. The germline V gene has CDR1 WNHNN and CDR2 SYGVQD (reference sequence). The CDR3 covers 15 residues. The trim removed 0 bases at V and 5 bases at J, leaving 1 base unmatched. The CDR3: CASSESTGGTGELFF. The CDR3 DNA reads as TGCGCCAGCAGTGAGTCGACAGGGGGAACCGGGGAGCTGTTTTTT.

The chain employs TRBV30 and TRBJ1-2; D possibly corresponds to TRBD1 (6 bases). The CDR3 is 16 amino acids. Deletions cut 2 bases from V and 4 bases from J, with 20 bases between. Germline V gives CDR1 GTSNPN, CDR2 SVGIG (reference sequence). This CDR3 reads CAWSNHPGQPRYGYTF. CDR3 DNA sequence: TGTGCCTGGAGTAATCACCCGGGACAACCTCGCTATGGCTACACCTTC.

The rearrangement links TRBV6-6 to TRBJ1-5, with 9 nucleotides matching TRBD1. Trimming cost V 9 bases and J 5 bases; bases outside gene matches: 8. Germline V gene sequence: CDR1 MNHNY, CDR2 SVGAGI (reference sequence). The CDR3 runs to 14 residues. CDR3 loop: CASLGTGTYQPQHF. CDR3 in DNA: TGTGCCAGTTTAGGGACAGGGACTTATCAGCCCCAGCATTTT.

V and J are TRBV7-5 and TRBJ1-2. TRBV7-5 is noted as a pseudogene. This CDR3 contains 12 residues. CDR3 DNA sequence: TGTGTCAGAAGGCGACCCGACTATGGCTACACCTTC. Its protein is CVRRRPDYGYTF.

This chain connects TRBV30 to TRBJ1-5, with TRBD1 matching over 7 bases. The CDR3 has 14 amino acids. The trim removed 4 bases at V and 1 base at J, leaving 4 bases unmatched. Germline V gives CDR1 GTSNPN, CDR2 SVGIG (reference sequence). CDR3: CAWKGQASNQPQHF. CDR3 in DNA: TGTGCCTGGAAAGGACAGGCGAGCAATCAGCCCCAGCATTTT.

The chain uses TRBV20-1 and TRBJ1-2; perhaps TRBD1 as D (5 bases). From germline, CDR1 is DFQATT and CDR2 SNEGSKA (reference sequence). V lost 2 bases, J lost 8 bases, and 9 bases lay in between. There are 11 residues in the CDR3. The CDR3 is CSARRGMGYTF. The CDR3 DNA reads TGCAGTGCTAGACGGGGGATGGGCTACACCTTC.